This TCR beta chain originates from a study of T cells in Graves' hyperthyroidism and ophthalmopathy. Study context: Peripheral blood specimens were obtained at initial diagnosis, prior to any treatment. Study observations and caveats: Blood also contained most expanded thyroid clonotypes above 0.001.

This clonotype showed up many times. Its antigen is not identified. RNA transcripts yielded amplified TCR beta CDR3 regions. HTBI primers were employed in a first-round RT-PCR of the TCR CDR3. TCRdb ran MiXCR on the multiplex PCR reads and lists one entry per CDR3 protein. Counted here are more than 300,000 distinct CDR3 sequences, about 17% occurring once; the ten biggest clones make up 34%. Used for diagnoses were clinical symptoms, serum thyroxine and TRAb, thyroid ultrasound and orbital computed tomography. Germline V gene data show CDR1 as MDHEN and CDR2 as SYDVKM. V gave up 5 bases and J gave up 0 bases, with 17 bases separating them. CDR3 size: 17 residues.

The V gene is TRBV28, the J gene TRBJ2-1; D might be TRBD1 (6 bases). The source is a woman aged 30 to 39 with Graves' hyperthyroidism that later progressed to Graves' ophthalmopathy. Sequencing was carried out using blood. For the CDR3, the DNA is TGTGCCAGCAGTCCACACACAGGGAAGAGCTCCTACAATGAGCAGTTCTTC. Its translation: CASSPHTGKSSYNEQFF.